This T cell receptor (beta chain) was profiled in a study of type 1 regulatory T cells. The germline V gene encodes CDR1 SGHNT and CDR2 YYREEE (reference sequence). There are 13 residues in the CDR3. V lost 3 bases and J lost 6, with 9 bases in between. This clonotype has a handful of counts. TCRdb redid the calling of the reads with MiXCR, one entry per CDR3 protein. The top ten clones hold about 2.7% of a sample with about 20,000 distinct CDR3 sequences, more than 8.5% of them seen once. The sequence came from a human donor in good health. Sequencing input: CD4+ T cells, either the whole sample or a sorted fraction (not recorded which). The V gene is TRBV5-4, the J gene TRBJ2-2; D possibly corresponds to TRBD1 (5 bases). In DNA form, the CDR3 reads TGTGCCAGCAGCTCGAAGACAGCCGGGGAGCTGTTTTTT. Residues: CASSSKTAGELFF.